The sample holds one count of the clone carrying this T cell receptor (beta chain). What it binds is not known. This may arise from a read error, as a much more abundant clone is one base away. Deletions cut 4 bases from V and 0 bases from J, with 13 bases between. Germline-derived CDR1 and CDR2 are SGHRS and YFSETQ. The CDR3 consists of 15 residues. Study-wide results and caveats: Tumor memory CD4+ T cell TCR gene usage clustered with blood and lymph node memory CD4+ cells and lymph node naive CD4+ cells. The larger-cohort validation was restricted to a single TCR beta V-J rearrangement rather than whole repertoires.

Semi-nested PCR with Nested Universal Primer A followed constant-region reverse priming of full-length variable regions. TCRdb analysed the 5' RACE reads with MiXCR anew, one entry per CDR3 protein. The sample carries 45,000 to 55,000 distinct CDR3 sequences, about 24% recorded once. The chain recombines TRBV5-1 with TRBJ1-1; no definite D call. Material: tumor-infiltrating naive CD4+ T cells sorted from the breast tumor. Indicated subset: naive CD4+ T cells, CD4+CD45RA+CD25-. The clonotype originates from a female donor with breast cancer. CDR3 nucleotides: TGCGCCAGCAGCACCACGGAGGCCATGAACACTGAAGCTTTCTTT. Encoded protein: CASSTTEAMNTEAFF.